A single sample gave rise to the 2 T cell receptor beta chains below, sequenced in a study of blood T cell repertoires in COVID-19. Measured with immunoSEQ multiplex PCR; TCRdb has only the in-frame clones, and not every one. The profile covers roughly 400,000 clones, with about nine tenths appearing a single time and roughly 0.86% taken by the ten largest. Sequenced material: PBMCs or T cells enriched from blood (not recorded which). The origin of the receptors is a woman in her thirties or forties who had been exposed to COVID-19.

This rearrangement joins TRBV5-4 to TRBJ2-3, with D possibly TRBD2 on 6 matching bases. The CDR3 is 15 amino acids. Deletions cut 5 bases from V and 5 bases from J, with 18 bases between. CDR1 is SGHNT, CDR2 YYREEE, per germline (reference sequence). CDR3 loop: CASSPGTHARDTQYF. The CDR3 DNA reads TGTGCCAGCAGTCCTGGGACTCACGCTAGAGATACGCAGTATTTT.

The chain employs TRBV2 and TRBJ2-5; D possibly corresponds to TRBD2 (5 bases). CDR3 length: 16 residues. V lost 8 bases to trimming and J lost 7 bases, with 26 bases between them. Germline V gene lookup returns CDR1 SNHLY and CDR2 FYNNEI. The CDR3 DNA is TGTGCCAGCCAAAAAGGGTGGTCGAGGGAAGGAGGGACCCAGTACTTC. Translating gives CASQKGWSREGGTQYF.